The 9 T cell receptor beta chains below come from one sample, sequenced in a study of blood T cell repertoires in COVID-19. Libraries were prepared by immunoSEQ multiplex PCR; TCRdb keeps only in-frame clonotypes and omits some of them. Of around 300,000 clones in the sample, just over 85% are singletons; the top ten hold about 3%. The sample was peripheral blood. The receptors were gathered from a woman aged 30 to 39 with active or convalescent COVID-19.

The genes are TRBV11-2 and TRBJ2-5, with 7 nucleotides matching TRBD2. V was clipped by 5 bases and J by 5 bases; unmatched bases: 14. Germline assignment: CDR1 SGHAT and CDR2 FQNNGV. CDR3 size: 16 residues. The CDR3 bases are TGTGCCAGCAGCCCCCCCTGCGGGGGACGGTGGGAGACCCAGTACTTC. Protein sequence: CASSPPCGGRWETQYF.

The sample holds one count of this clone. The chain uses TRBV5-8 and TRBJ2-1, with unresolved D. Germline-derived CDR1 and CDR2 are SGHTS and YDEGEE. The CDR3 totals 13 residues. Trimming shortened V by 0 bases and J by 4 bases, and 5 bases separated the two germline ends. This CDR3 is CASSLGHYNEQFF. The CDR3 DNA is TGTGCCAGCAGCTTGGGACATTACAATGAGCAGTTCTTC.

The chain has TRBV11-3 and TRBJ2-1; the match to TRBD1 covers 10 bases. The J segment lost 6 bases and the V segment lost 5 bases, leaving 4 bases of the junction unmatched. This CDR3 is 14 amino acids long. Germline V gene data show CDR1 as SGHNT and CDR2 as YENEEA. DNA of the CDR3: TGTGCCAGCAGCCCTGGACAGGGGGGCAATGAGCAGTTCTTC. Residues: CASSPGQGGNEQFF.

This clone was observed a few times. V is TRBV6-2 or TRBV6-3 and J is TRBJ1-2; D possibly corresponds to TRBD1 (5 bases). The germline gives CDR1 MNHEY, CDR2 SVGEGT. V lost 5 bases and J 7 bases, leaving 14 bases between the germline ends. This CDR3 has 13 residues. The CDR3 nucleotides read TGTGCCAGCAGTCGGGGGAGTCTTCTTGGCTACACCTTC. This gives the protein CASSRGSLLGYTF.

The chain employs TRBV4-3 and TRBJ2-6; no definite D call. V was clipped by 0 bases and J by 0 bases, with 9 bases between them. CDR1 LGHNA and CDR2 YSLEER come from the germline V gene. CDR3 length: 17 residues. CDR3 bases: TGCGCCAGCAGCCAAGAGCTACAGAGCTCTGGGGCCAACGTCCTGACTTTC. It codes for CASSQELQSSGANVLTF.

A single count supports this clone. This sequence joins TRBV24-1 and TRBJ2-2, with 8 bases lining up with TRBD1. The CDR3 runs 16 residues. Germline CDR1 is KGHDR and CDR2 is SFDVKD. V was clipped by 4 bases and J by 4 bases; unmatched bases: 7. CDR3 nucleotides: TGTGCCACCAGTGAACGGACAGGGTTGGGCACCGGGGAGCTGTTTTTT. This translates into CATSERTGLGTGELFF.

The V gene is TRBV7-8, the J gene TRBJ2-7; D call uncertain. CDR1 is SGHVS and CDR2 is FQNEAQ in the germline V gene. Trimming pared 5 bases from V and 2 bases from J, leaving 7 bases between. CDR3 length: 12 amino acids. CDR3 in amino acids: CASSLSPYEQYF. DNA for the CDR3: TGTGCCAGCAGCCTATCTCCCTACGAGCAGTACTTC.

J is TRBJ2-4 and V is TRBV5-4, with D tentatively TRBD1 (5 bases). Trimming removed 1 base from V and 12 bases from J, with 14 bases in between. Germline loops: CDR1 SGHNT, CDR2 YYREEE (reference sequence). The CDR3 spans 13 residues. The CDR3: CASSLYSRETQYF. Here the CDR3 DNA reads TGTGCCAGCAGCTTGTATAGCAGGGAAACTCAGTACTTC.

This sequence joins TRBV7-2 and TRBJ2-3, with TRBD2 identical over 14 bases. V gave up 4 bases and J gave up 4 bases; unmatched junction bases: 10. CDR1 and CDR2 from the germline V gene are SGHTA and FQGNSA. This CDR3 comprises 18 residues. This CDR3 reads CASSCRLAGGPDADTQYF. CDR3 in DNA: TGTGCCAGCAGCTGTCGACTAGCGGGGGGGCCTGATGCAGATACGCAGTATTTT.